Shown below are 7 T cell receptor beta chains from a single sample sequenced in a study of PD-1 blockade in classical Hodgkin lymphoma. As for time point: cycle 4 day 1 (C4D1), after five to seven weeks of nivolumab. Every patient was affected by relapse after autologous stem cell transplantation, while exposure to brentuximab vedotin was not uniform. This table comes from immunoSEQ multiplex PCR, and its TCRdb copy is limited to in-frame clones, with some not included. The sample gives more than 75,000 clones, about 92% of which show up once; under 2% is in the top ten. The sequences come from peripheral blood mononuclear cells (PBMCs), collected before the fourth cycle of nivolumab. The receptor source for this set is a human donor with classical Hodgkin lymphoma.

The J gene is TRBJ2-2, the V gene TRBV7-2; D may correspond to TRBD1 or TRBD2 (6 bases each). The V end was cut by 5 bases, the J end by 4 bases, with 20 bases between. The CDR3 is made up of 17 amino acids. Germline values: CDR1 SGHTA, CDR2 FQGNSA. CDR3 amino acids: CASSPWIIGGPTGELFF. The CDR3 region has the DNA TGTGCCAGCAGCCCCTGGATTATAGGGGGGCCCACCGGGGAGCTGTTTTTT.

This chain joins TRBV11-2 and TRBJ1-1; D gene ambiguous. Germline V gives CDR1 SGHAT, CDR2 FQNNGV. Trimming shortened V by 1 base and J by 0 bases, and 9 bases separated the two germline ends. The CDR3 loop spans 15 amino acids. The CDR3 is CASSLGYSLNTEAFF. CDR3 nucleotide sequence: TGTGCCAGCAGCTTAGGGTACAGCTTGAACACTGAAGCTTTCTTT. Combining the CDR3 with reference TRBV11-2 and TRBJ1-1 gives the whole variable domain EAGVAQSPRYKIIEKRQSVAFWCNPISGHATLYWYQQILGQGPKLLIQFQNNGVVDDSQLPKDRFSAERLKGVDSTLKIQPAKLEDSAVYLCASSLGYSLNTEAFFGQGTRLTVV.

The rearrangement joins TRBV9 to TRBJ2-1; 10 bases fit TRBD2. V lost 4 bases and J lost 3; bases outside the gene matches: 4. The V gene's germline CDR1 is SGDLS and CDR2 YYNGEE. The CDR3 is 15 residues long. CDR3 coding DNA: TGTGCCAGCAGCCCAGCTAGCGGGAGCTACAATGAGCAGTTCTTC. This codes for CASSPASGSYNEQFF.

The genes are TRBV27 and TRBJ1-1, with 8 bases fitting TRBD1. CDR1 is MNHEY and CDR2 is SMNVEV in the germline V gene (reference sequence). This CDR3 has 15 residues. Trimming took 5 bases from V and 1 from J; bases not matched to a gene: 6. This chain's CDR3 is CASSPWTGPNTEAFF. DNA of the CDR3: TGTGCCAGCAGTCCATGGACAGGGCCGAACACTGAAGCTTTCTTT.

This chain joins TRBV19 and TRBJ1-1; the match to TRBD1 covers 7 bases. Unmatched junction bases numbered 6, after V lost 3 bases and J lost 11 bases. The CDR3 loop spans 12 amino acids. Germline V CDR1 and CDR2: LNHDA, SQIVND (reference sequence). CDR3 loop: CASSMTGRGAFF. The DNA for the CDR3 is TGTGCCAGTAGTATGACAGGGAGAGGCGCTTTCTTT.

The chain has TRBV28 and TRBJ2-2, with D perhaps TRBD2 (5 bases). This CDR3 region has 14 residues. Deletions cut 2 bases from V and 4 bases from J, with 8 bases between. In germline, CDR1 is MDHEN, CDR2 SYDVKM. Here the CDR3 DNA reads TGTGCCAGCAGTTTAACTAGAAGCACCGGGGAGCTGTTTTTT. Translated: CASSLTRSTGELFF.

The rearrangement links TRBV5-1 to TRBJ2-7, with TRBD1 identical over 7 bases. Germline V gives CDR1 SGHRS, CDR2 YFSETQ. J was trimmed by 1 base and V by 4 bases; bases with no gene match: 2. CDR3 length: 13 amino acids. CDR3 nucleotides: TGCGCCAGCAGCCTGGACAGGTCCTACGAGCAGTACTTC. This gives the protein CASSLDRSYEQYF.